A single sample gave rise to the 27 T cell receptor beta chains below, sequenced in a study of CD8+ T cells in alopecia areata. In each case, RNA was isolated and then reverse transcribed into cDNA as the sequencing template. Sequenced by immunoSEQ multiplex PCR; TCRdb stores in-frame clones only, minus some. The sample records 150,000 or so clones, 87% being singletons. The sequencing here drew on CD8+ T cells sorted from blood, taken at week 0. The receptors come from a human donor with alopecia areata.

This rearrangement joins TRBV9 to TRBJ1-3, with a tentative D call TRBD1 (5 bases). Germline-derived CDR1 and CDR2 are SGDLS and YYNGEE. V was shortened by 3 bases and J by 4 bases, with 11 bases between the two germline ends. The CDR3 contains 14 residues. The CDR3 nucleotides read TGTGCCAGCAGCGAAGGGACCTCCGGAAACACCATATATTTT. Amino acid sequence: CASSEGTSGNTIYF.

V usage is TRBV5-1 and J usage is TRBJ2-7, with D hard to call. The germline CDR1 and CDR2 sequences are SGHRS and YFSETQ. The CDR3 consists of 11 residues. Trimming shortened V by 2 bases and J by 3 bases, and 3 bases separated the two germline ends. CDR3 residues: CASSFGYEQYF. The DNA for the CDR3 is TGCGCCAGCAGCTTCGGCTACGAGCAGTACTTC.

The chain has TRBV7-9 and TRBJ2-4; weak D call: TRBD2 (5 bases). Germline loops: CDR1 SEHNR, CDR2 FQNEAQ (reference sequence). Trimming removed 1 base at V and 1 base at J, with 5 bases between. The length of the CDR3 is 14 residues. CDR3 protein: CASSLGGAKNIQYF. The CDR3 region has the DNA TGTGCCAGCAGCTTAGGAGGGGCCAAAAACATTCAGTACTTC.

This clone was detected only once. The junction differs from germline at one of its ends, possibly a read error. CDR3: CASSFREGLDF. The CDR3 bases are TGTGCCAGCAGCTTTAGGGAGGGGTTGGACTTC. V usage is TRBV5-6 and J usage is TRBJ2-5; 7 bases fit TRBD2. The CDR3 has 11 residues. Germline-derived CDR1 and CDR2 are SGHDT and YYEEEE.

The V and J genes are TRBV29-1 and TRBJ2-7; possible D gene TRBD2, 6 bases. This CDR3 has 14 residues. Germline V gives CDR1 SQVTM, CDR2 ANQGSEA. Trimming took off 4 bases at V and 1 base at J, with 14 bases between the two ends. CDR3 in DNA: TGCAGCGTTGTGGGGGGTGAAGTATCCTACGAGCAGTACTTC. Translated: CSVVGGEVSYEQYF.

The rearrangement joins TRBV9 to TRBJ2-7, with TRBD2 identical over 8 bases. This CDR3 region has 17 residues. Trimming cost V 0 bases and J 2 bases; bases outside gene matches: 10. Per germline, CDR1 SGDLS and CDR2 YYNGEE. CDR3 in amino acids: CASSVERTTSGTYEQYF. The CDR3, as DNA: TGTGCCAGCAGCGTAGAGAGGACCACTAGCGGAACCTACGAGCAGTACTTC.

The V call is TRBV9, the J call TRBJ2-3; TRBD2 aligns across 8 bases. Germline V CDR1 and CDR2: SGDLS, YYNGEE. The CDR3 is made up of 14 amino acids. Trimming took 2 bases from V and 2 from J; bases not matched to a gene: 1. The CDR3 nucleotides read TGTGCCAGCAGCGTTAGCGGGGCCACAGATACGCAGTATTTT. This sequence encodes CASSVSGATDTQYF.

This clone was picked up a small number of times. The chain combines TRBV29-1 with TRBJ2-7; D could derive from TRBD1 or TRBD2 (5 bases each). CDR3 length: 14 amino acids. Trimming shortened V by 0 bases and J by 2 bases, and 11 bases separated the two germline ends. CDR1 is SQVTM and CDR2 is ANQGSEA in the germline V gene. The CDR3 coding sequence is TGCAGCGTTGAAGATCTAGGGGAGCCCTACGAGCAGTACTTC. Encoded protein: CSVEDLGEPYEQYF.

This clone appeared once. The V call is TRBV9, the J call TRBJ2-1; D not certain. CDR3 size: 15 residues. Germline V gives CDR1 SGDLS, CDR2 YYNGEE. Trimming stripped 4 bases from V and 5 bases from J, with 16 bases between. This CDR3 is CASSTWGGGDNEQFF. The CDR3, as DNA: TGTGCCAGCAGCACGTGGGGTGGTGGAGACAATGAGCAGTTCTTC.

The chain couples TRBV9 to TRBJ1-1; D may be TRBD1 (5 bases). The V and J ends lost 2 bases and 0 bases respectively, with 8 bases between them. CDR1 is SGDLS, CDR2 YYNGEE, per germline. The CDR3 extends over 14 amino acids. CDR3 residues: CASSVGTVNTEAFF. DNA for the CDR3: TGTGCCAGCAGCGTCGGGACCGTGAACACTGAAGCTTTCTTT.

J is TRBJ1-2 and V is TRBV25-1; D is unclear. Germline V CDR1 and CDR2: MGHDK, SYGVNS. Between the trimmed V and J ends, which lost 1 base and 2 bases, there was a span of 8 bases. The CDR3 extends over 14 amino acids. The CDR3 loop is CASSESASNYGYTF. For the CDR3, the DNA is TGTGCCAGCAGTGAATCGGCCAGCAACTATGGCTACACCTTC.

Only a few counts were recorded for this clone. The V call is TRBV29-1, the J call TRBJ2-3; D unresolved. V was clipped by 6 bases and J by 8 bases, with 15 bases between them. The CDR3 runs 12 residues. CDR1 and CDR2 (germline): SQVTM, ANQGSEA. CDR3 in amino acids: CSVVTLAITQYF. The CDR3 coding sequence is TGCAGCGTGGTAACCTTGGCCATTACGCAGTATTTT.

The chain links TRBV18 to TRBJ1-5; D unresolved. Trimming took off 1 base at V and 4 bases at J, with 5 bases between the two ends. The CDR3 contains 13 residues. Germline assignment: CDR1 KGHSH and CDR2 LQKENI. CDR3 nucleotides: TGTGCCAGCTCACCACTAAGGAATCAGCCCCAGCATTTT. Amino acids: CASSPLRNQPQHF.

This rearrangement joins TRBV5-6 to TRBJ2-7; 12 bases are a match to TRBD2. Unmatched junction bases numbered 4, after V lost 4 bases and J lost 2 bases. The CDR3 length is 15 residues. The germline V gene encodes CDR1 SGHDT and CDR2 YYEEEE. DNA for the CDR3: TGTGCCAGCAGCACTGGACTAGCGGGAACCTACGAGCAGTACTTC. Its protein is CASSTGLAGTYEQYF.

This clone was seen more than once but under ten times. The chain combines TRBV29-1 with TRBJ2-3, with 10 bases matching TRBD2. The CDR3 loop spans 14 amino acids. The ends lost 7 bases at V and 6 bases at J; junction bases unmatched: 10. Per the germline V gene, CDR1 is SQVTM and CDR2 is ANQGSEA. This CDR3 is CSGELAGEGDTQYF. CDR3 in DNA: TGCAGCGGAGAGCTAGCGGGGGAAGGGGATACGCAGTATTTT.

The rearrangement joins TRBV11-3 to TRBJ2-1; D is ambiguous. Trimming left V 0 bases short and J 9 bases short, with 9 bases between. The CDR3 has 13 amino acids. Per the germline V gene, CDR1 is SGHNT and CDR2 is YENEEA. The chain's CDR3 is CASSLDPRGEQFF. The CDR3 DNA is TGTGCCAGCAGCTTAGATCCCCGCGGTGAGCAGTTCTTC.

The chain carries TRBV29-1 and TRBJ2-7; the D gene is possibly TRBD2 (5 bases). V lost 3 bases to trimming and J lost 3 bases, with 12 bases between them. There are 13 residues in the CDR3. The germline V gene has CDR1 SQVTM and CDR2 ANQGSEA. The CDR3 protein is CSVDSGNSYEQYF. DNA of the CDR3: TGCAGCGTTGATTCCGGGAATAGCTACGAGCAGTACTTC.

This chain connects TRBV7-3 to TRBJ2-7; D is possibly TRBD1 (6 bases). CDR1 is SGHTA, CDR2 FQGTGA, per germline. V was clipped by 5 bases and J by 6 bases, with 17 bases between them. The length of the CDR3 is 14 residues. This CDR3 reads CASSTTGSGGEQYF. For the CDR3, the DNA is TGTGCCAGCAGCACAACAGGGTCAGGAGGCGAGCAGTACTTC. Combining the CDR3 with reference TRBV7-3 and TRBJ2-7 gives the whole variable domain GAGVSQTPSNKVTEKGKYVELRCDPISGHTALYWYRQSLGQGPEFLIYFQGTGAADDSGLPNDRFFAVRPEGSVSTLKIQRTERGDSAVYLCASSTTGSGGEQYFGPGTRLTVT.

Concerning this clone: Other DNA sequences in the sample encode the same CDR3. The V gene is TRBV27, the J gene TRBJ1-1, with 7 nucleotides matching TRBD1. Germline values: CDR1 MNHEY, CDR2 SMNVEV (reference sequence). This CDR3 contains 14 residues. V lost 3 bases, J lost 1 base, and 2 bases stayed unmatched. CDR3 in amino acids: CASSFSGGNTEAFF. CDR3 nucleotides: TGTGCCAGCAGTTTTTCAGGGGGGAACACTGAAGCTTTCTTT.

J is TRBJ2-7 and V is TRBV27, with TRBD2 identical over 8 bases. The CDR3 runs 15 residues. From germline, CDR1 is MNHEY and CDR2 SMNVEV (reference sequence). V lost 2 bases, J lost 7 bases, and 10 bases stayed unmatched. The CDR3 nucleotides read TGTGCCAGCAGTTTAATGGCGGGGGGAGCAGGTGAGCAGTACTTC. This encodes CASSLMAGGAGEQYF.

J is TRBJ2-1 and V is TRBV7-2, with a weak D call TRBD2 (5 bases). The CDR3 covers 13 residues. Germline values: CDR1 SGHTA, CDR2 FQGNSA. V lost 0 bases to trimming and J lost 9 bases, with 9 bases between them. DNA for the CDR3: TGTGCCAGCAGCTTAGCCTCTAGCAGTGAGCAGTTCTTC. Its protein is CASSLASSSEQFF.

The CDR3 nucleotides are TGTGCCAGCAGCTCGGAGGTTGCGGCTAACTACGAGCAGTACTTC. This sequence encodes CASSSEVAANYEQYF. V and J are TRBV5-4 and TRBJ2-7; tentative D call: TRBD2 (5 bases). Germline assignment: CDR1 SGHNT and CDR2 YYREEE (reference sequence). The V and J ends lost 3 bases and 3 bases respectively, with 16 bases between them. The CDR3 extends over 15 amino acids.

This clone was picked up a small number of times. The junction departs from germline at one end; a sequencing error may be responsible. This chain joins TRBV10-2 and TRBJ2-7, with D maybe TRBD1 (5 bases). Germline values: CDR1 WSHSY, CDR2 SAAADI. The CDR3 is 14 amino acids. The CDR3 sequence is CAISDSQKNYEQYF. The CDR3 bases are TGTGCCATCAGTGACAGCCAGAAAAACTACGAGCAGTACTTC.

This clone was detected only once. DNA of the CDR3: TGTGCCAGTAGAGGGGACAGGGGCCCCAATGAGCAGTTCTTC. Protein sequence: CASRGDRGPNEQFF. The chain employs TRBV19 and TRBJ2-1; TRBD1 matches at 10 bases. Per the germline V gene, CDR1 is LNHDA and CDR2 is SQIVND (reference sequence). V lost 6 bases and J lost 6; bases outside the gene matches: 5. This CDR3 region has 14 residues.

V usage is TRBV25-1 and J usage is TRBJ2-2; TRBD2 might be the D (5 bases). The CDR3 covers 15 residues. Trimming shortened V by 3 bases and J by 9 bases, and 17 bases separated the two germline ends. Germline V lookup: CDR1 MGHDK, CDR2 SYGVNS. The chain's CDR3 is CASSDVRGPPRELFF. Here the CDR3 DNA reads TGTGCCAGCAGTGATGTGCGAGGGCCACCCCGGGAGCTGTTTTTT.

This chain joins TRBV7-8 and TRBJ1-5, with D possibly being TRBD1 (6 bases). The germline V gene has CDR1 SGHVS and CDR2 FQNEAQ. V was clipped by 2 bases and J by 4 bases, with 21 bases between them. This CDR3 is 18 amino acids long. CDR3 nucleotide sequence: TGTGCCAGCAGCTTACCCACAGGGCACCCACGCGCGAATCAGCCCCAGCATTTT. Translating gives CASSLPTGHPRANQPQHF.

The V gene is TRBV15, the J gene TRBJ2-1; a possible D gene is TRBD1 (5 bases). Trimming shortened V by 8 bases and J by 3 bases, and 14 bases separated the two germline ends. CDR3 size: 14 residues. CDR1 LNHNV and CDR2 YYDKDF come from the germline V gene (reference sequence). The CDR3 loop is CATGQSESYNEQFF. The CDR3 region has the DNA TGTGCCACCGGACAAAGCGAGAGCTACAATGAGCAGTTCTTC.